This T cell receptor (beta chain) was recorded in a study of cytomegalovirus exposure and HLA in healthy donors. The germline V gene has CDR1 SGHRS and CDR2 YFSETQ. V dropped 0 bases and J dropped 8 bases, with 15 bases sitting between them. The CDR3 runs 16 residues. The study ran its PCR with 60 Vbeta and 13 Jbeta primers. Sequencing used immunoSEQ multiplex PCR; TCRdb keeps in-frame clones, though not all of them. This table holds some 190,000 clones, more than 75% found once. Sequenced: PBMCs. This sequence joins TRBV5-1 and TRBJ1-6; D unclear. The TCR comes from a man aged 40-55 years in good health and CMV-seropositive. CDR3 loop: CASSLAGRVVDSPLHF. In DNA, the CDR3 is TGCGCCAGCAGCTTGGCCGGCCGGGTGGTTGATTCACCCCTCCACTTT.